The sequence of this T cell receptor (beta chain) was determined in a study of OX40 agonist ivuxolimab in advanced cancers. Study context: Clinicians treated patients with ivuxolimab, an agonistic anti-OX40 (CD134) antibody.

The data were produced by immunoSEQ multiplex PCR, yet TCRdb's version contains in-frame clones alone and is incomplete. Among roughly 50,000 clones listed, approximately 86% were seen once. Worth noting for this clone: What it recognizes is unknown.

Study-wide results and limits: Researchers did not establish what antigens the expanded peripheral T cells target.

This receptor was obtained from an adult with an advanced solid tumor such as melanoma, head and neck, liver or kidney cancer. The sample consisted of CD4+ or CD8+ T cells sorted from blood, taken in a trial of the OX40 agonist ivuxolimab.

In DNA form, the CDR3 reads TGCGCCAGCAGCACCGGACAGGGGGCAACTAATGAAAAACTGTTTTTT. Its protein product is CASSTGQGATNEKLFF. This chain joins TRBV5-1 and TRBJ1-4, with TRBD1 identical over 10 bases. From germline, CDR1 is SGHRS and CDR2 YFSETQ. Trimming took 4 bases from V and 0 from J; bases not matched to a gene: 3. The CDR3 totals 16 residues.